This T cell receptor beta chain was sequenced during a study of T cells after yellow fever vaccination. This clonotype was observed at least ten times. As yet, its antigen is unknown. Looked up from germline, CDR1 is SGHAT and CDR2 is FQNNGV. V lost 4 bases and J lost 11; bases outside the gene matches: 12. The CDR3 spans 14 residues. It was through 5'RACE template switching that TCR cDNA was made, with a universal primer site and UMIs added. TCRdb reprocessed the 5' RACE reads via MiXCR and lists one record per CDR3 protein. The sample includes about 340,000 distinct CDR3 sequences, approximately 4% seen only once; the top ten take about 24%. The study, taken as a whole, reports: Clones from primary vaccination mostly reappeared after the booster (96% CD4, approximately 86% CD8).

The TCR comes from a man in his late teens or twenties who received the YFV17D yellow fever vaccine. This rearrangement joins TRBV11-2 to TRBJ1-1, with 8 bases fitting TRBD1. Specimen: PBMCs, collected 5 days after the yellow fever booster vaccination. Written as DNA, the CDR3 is TGTGCCAGCAGCTCCAATCCCGGACAGGGCGATGCTTTCTTT. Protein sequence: CASSSNPGQGDAFF.